At least ten counts were recorded for the clone carrying this TCR beta chain. Its matching antigen is unknown. Naive CD4+ cells had CD25+ Tregs removed. CDR1 is MNHEY, CDR2 SVGAGI, per germline. Trimming cost V 7 bases and J 4 bases, with 19 bases left between them. This CDR3 has 15 residues. Study findings and constraints: The TCR gene usage of tumor memory CD4+ T cells clustered together with blood and lymph node memory CD4+ cells and with lymph node naive CD4+ cells.

Full-length variable regions came from constant-region reverse primers plus semi-nested Nested Universal Primer A PCR. TCRdb passed the 5' RACE reads through MiXCR, listing each CDR3 protein once. The sample holds nearly 40,000 distinct CDR3 sequences, approximately 20% seen once. The TCR sequence derives from a female donor with breast cancer. The chain has TRBV6-5 and TRBJ1-1, with a tentative D call TRBD1 (6 bases). What was sequenced was naive CD4+ T cells sorted from a lymph node. As for subset: naive CD4+ T cells, CD4+CD45RA+CD25-. The CDR3 sequence: CASTQKPTGITEAFF. The DNA of the CDR3 is TGTGCCAGCACCCAGAAGCCCACAGGGATCACTGAAGCTTTCTTT.